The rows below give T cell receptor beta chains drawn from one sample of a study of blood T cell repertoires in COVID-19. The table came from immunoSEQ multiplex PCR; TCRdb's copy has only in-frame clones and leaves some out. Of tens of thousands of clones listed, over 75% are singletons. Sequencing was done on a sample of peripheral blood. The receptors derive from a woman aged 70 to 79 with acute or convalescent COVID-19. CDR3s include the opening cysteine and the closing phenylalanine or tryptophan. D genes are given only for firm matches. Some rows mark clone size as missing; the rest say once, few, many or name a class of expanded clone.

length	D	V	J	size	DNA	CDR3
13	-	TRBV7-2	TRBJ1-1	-	TGTGCCAGCAGTGCCCAACGAGACACTGAAGCTTTCTTT	CASSAQRDTEAFF
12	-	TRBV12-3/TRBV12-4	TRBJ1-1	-	TGTGCCAGCAGCGTAGGGGCGCTGGGAGCTTTCTTT	CASSVGALGAFF
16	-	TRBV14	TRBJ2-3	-	TGTGCCAGCAGCCAAGATCGCCGGACAGCCACAGATACGCAGTATTTT	CASSQDRRTATDTQYF
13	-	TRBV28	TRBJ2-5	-	TGTGCCAGCAGTTTGTATAGCCAAGAGACCCAGTACTTC	CASSLYSQETQYF
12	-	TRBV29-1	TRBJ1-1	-	TGCAGCGTTGTGGCAGGGCGAACTGAAGCTTTCTTT	CSVVAGRTEAFF
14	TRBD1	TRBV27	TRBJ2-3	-	TGTGCCAGCAGCGGACAGGGGATAACAGATACGCAGTATTTT	CASSGQGITDTQYF
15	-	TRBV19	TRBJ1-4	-	TGTGCCAGTAGTATGGGCCAGGGGTGGGCTGAAAAACTGTTTTTT	CASSMGQGWAEKLFF
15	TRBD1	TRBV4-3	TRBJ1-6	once	TGCGCCAGCAGCCAAGGACAGGGGTATAATTCACCCCTCCACTTT	CASSQGQGYNSPLHF
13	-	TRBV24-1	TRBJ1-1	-	TGTGCCACCAGTGATAGCATGAACACTGAAGCTTTCTTT	CATSDSMNTEAFF
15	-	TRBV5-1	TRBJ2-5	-	TGCGCCAGCAGCTCGAATCCAGGGGTTGGCGAGACCCAGTACTTC	CASSSNPGVGETQYF
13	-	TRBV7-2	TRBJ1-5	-	TGTGCCAGCAGCTCGGAGGGGCTTCAGCCCCAGCATTTT	CASSSEGLQPQHF
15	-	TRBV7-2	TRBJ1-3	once	TGTGCCAGCAGCTTACGTGACTCCTCTGGAAACACCATATATTTT	CASSLRDSSGNTIYF
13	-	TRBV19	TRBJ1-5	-	TGTGCCAGTAGTGACAGCCTCAATCAGCCCCAGCATTTT	CASSDSLNQPQHF
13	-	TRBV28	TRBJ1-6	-	TGTGCCAGCAGTTTTTACGGGGATTCACCCCTCCACTTT	CASSFYGDSPLHF
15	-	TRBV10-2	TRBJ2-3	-	TGCGCCAACCCACAACCGATTGATCCCACAGATACGCAGTATTTT	CANPQPIDPTDTQYF
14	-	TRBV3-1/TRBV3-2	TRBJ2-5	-	TGTGCCAGCAGCCGTTGGACAGACCAAGAGACCCAGTACTTC	CASSRWTDQETQYF
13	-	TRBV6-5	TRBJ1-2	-	TGTGCCAGCAGCCATAGGGGGTACTATGGCTACACCTTC	CASSHRGYYGYTF
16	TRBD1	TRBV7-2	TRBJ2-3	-	TGTGCCAGCAGCTCCCGGACAGGGGGATTCTCAGATACGCAGTATTTT	CASSSRTGGFSDTQYF
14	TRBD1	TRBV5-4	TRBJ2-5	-	TGTGCCAGCAGGGACAGGGGGCTAGGCGAGACCCAGTACTTC	CASRDRGLGETQYF
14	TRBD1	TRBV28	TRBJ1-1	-	TGTGCCAGCAGTTCGCTAGGGGGCAGGACTGAAGCTTTCTTT	CASSSLGGRTEAFF
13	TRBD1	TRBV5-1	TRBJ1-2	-	TGCGCCAGCAGCCCAGGGACAGGATATGGCTACACCTTC	CASSPGTGYGYTF
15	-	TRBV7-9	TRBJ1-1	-	TGTGCCAGCAGCTTAGCAAGGGGCATGAACACTGAAGCTTTCTTT	CASSLARGMNTEAFF
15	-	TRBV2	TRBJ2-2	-	TGTGCCAGCAACGGCGTGGGAGTGGGTACCGGGGAGCTGTTTTTT	CASNGVGVGTGELFF
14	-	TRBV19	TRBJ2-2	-	TGTGCCAGTAATATCGGACAGCCCACCGGGGAGCTGTTTTTT	CASNIGQPTGELFF
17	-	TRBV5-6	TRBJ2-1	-	TGTGCCAGCATCCTCACAGGTGTTCGGTTGGAATACAATGAGCAGTTCTTC	CASILTGVRLEYNEQFF
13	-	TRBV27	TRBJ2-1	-	TGTGCCAGCAGTTCCCCGCGATATGAGGAGCAGTTCTTC	CASSSPRYEEQFF
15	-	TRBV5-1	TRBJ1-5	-	TGCGCCAGCAGCCCGGAGGGGGAGGGGGGTCAGCCCCAGCATTTT	CASSPEGEGGQPQHF
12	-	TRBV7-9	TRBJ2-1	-	TGTGCCAGCAGCTTAGTCCGCAATGAGCAGTTCTTC	CASSLVRNEQFF
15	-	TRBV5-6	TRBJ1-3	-	TGTGCCAGCAGCTTGCCGGGATACTCTGGAAACACCATATATTTT	CASSLPGYSGNTIYF
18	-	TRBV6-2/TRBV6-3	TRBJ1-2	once	TGTGCCAGCACCCCTCTGGTCGAGGGGGTCTTCGAGGACTATGGCTACACCTTC	CASTPLVEGVFEDYGYTF
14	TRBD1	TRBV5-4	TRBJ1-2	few	TGTGCCAGCAGCTTGGACAGGGGGGCCTATGGCTACACCTTC	CASSLDRGAYGYTF
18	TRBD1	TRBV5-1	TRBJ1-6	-	TGCGCCAGCAGCTTGGAGGACAGGGGCGGGACCTATAATTCACCCCTCCACTTT	CASSLEDRGGTYNSPLHF
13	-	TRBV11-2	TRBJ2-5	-	TGTGCCAGCAGCCTAGGAGGAGAAGAGACCCAGTACTTC	CASSLGGEETQYF
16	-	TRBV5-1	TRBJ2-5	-	TGCGCCAGCAGCGATTCAGACACAGGGTTGAGGGAGACCCAGTACTTC	CASSDSDTGLRETQYF
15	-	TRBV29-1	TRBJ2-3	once	TGCAGCGTTGGGCAGGGCAGATATTCCACAGATACGCAGTATTTT	CSVGQGRYSTDTQYF
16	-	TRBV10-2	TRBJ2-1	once	TGCGCCAGCAGTGATTCAGGGATGGCTTGGGACAATGAGCAGTTCTTC	CASSDSGMAWDNEQFF
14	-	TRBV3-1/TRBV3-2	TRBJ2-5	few	TGTGCCAGCAGCCAAGCTATGGGGCCAGAGACCCAGTACTTC	CASSQAMGPETQYF
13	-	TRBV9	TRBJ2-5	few	TGTGCCAGCAGCCCGCAGATGCAAGAGACCCAGTACTTC	CASSPQMQETQYF
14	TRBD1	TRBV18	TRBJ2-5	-	TGTGCCAGCTCGTCTGACAGGGGACAAGAGACCCAGTACTTC	CASSSDRGQETQYF
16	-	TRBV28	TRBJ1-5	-	TGTGCCAGCAGACGTTCGGGATGGTTTGAGAATCAGCCCCAGCATTTT	CASRRSGWFENQPQHF
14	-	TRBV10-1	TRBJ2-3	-	TGCGCCAGCAGTGAGTCGGGCAGGGGATATACGCAGTATTTT	CASSESGRGYTQYF
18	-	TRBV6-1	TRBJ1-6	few	TGTGCCAGCAGTGAAGCGCTTATCAGGATAGTCTATAATTCACCCCTCCACTTT	CASSEALIRIVYNSPLHF
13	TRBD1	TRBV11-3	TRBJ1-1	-	TGTGCCAGCAGCCCGGGGACAGGGGCTGAAGCTTTCTTT	CASSPGTGAEAFF
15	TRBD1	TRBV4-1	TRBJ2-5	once	TGCGCCAGCAGACCCGTGACAGGGACCAAAGAGACCCAGTACTTC	CASRPVTGTKETQYF
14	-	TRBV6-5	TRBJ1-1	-	TGTGCCACCACTGGCGGGGTTGTAGCTCGGGAAGCTTTCTTT	CATTGGVVAREAFF
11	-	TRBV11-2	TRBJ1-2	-	TGTGCCAGCAGCTTCAGTTATGGCTACACCTTC	CASSFSYGYTF
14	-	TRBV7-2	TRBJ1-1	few	TGTGCCAGCAGCACCCTGGGGGGAGACACTGAAGCTTTCTTT	CASSTLGGDTEAFF
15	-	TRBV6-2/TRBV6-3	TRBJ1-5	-	TGTGCCAGCAGTACACAGGTTCTTATCAATCAGCCCCAGCATTTT	CASSTQVLINQPQHF
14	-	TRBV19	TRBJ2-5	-	TGTGCCAGTCGACCAGGGACATTACAAGAGACCCAGTACTTC	CASRPGTLQETQYF
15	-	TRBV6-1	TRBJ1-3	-	TGTGCCAGCAGTGAACGCGGGGGCTCTGGAAACACCATATATTTT	CASSERGGSGNTIYF
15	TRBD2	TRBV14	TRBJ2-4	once	TGTGCCAGCAGCCAATCCGGGACTAACAAAAACATTCAGTACTTC	CASSQSGTNKNIQYF
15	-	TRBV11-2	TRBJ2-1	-	TGTGCCAGCAGCGCGGGGGACAGGCAATACAATGAGCAGTTCTTC	CASSAGDRQYNEQFF
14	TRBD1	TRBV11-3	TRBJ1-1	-	TGTGCCAGCACCCGCGACAGGGAGAGTTTTGGAGCTTTCTTT	CASTRDRESFGAFF
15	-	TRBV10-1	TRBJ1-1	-	TGCGCCAGCAGTGATTCAGGGGCTGGGGACACTGAAGCTTTCTTT	CASSDSGAGDTEAFF